The T cell receptor (beta chain) under discussion was sequenced for a study of response to subunit inactivated influenza vaccine. The length of the CDR3 is 17 residues. V shed 0 bases and J shed 5 bases, with 16 bases lying between them. Germline V gives CDR1 MNHEY, CDR2 SVGAGI. MiXCR, applied by TCRdb to the RT-PCR reads, yields one record per CDR3 protein. The data show some 800,000 distinct CDR3 sequences, with around 20% seen just once and roughly 10% held by the top ten. This clonotype was observed a handful of times. The material sequenced was PBMCs from blood, taken 5 to 6 days after vaccination. The chain combines TRBV6-5 with TRBJ2-2, with D uncertain. The origin of this receptor is a man aged 45-65 years who received an inactivated influenza vaccine. This CDR3 reads CASSYSFGSKGTGELFF. The DNA for the CDR3 is TGTGCCAGCAGTTACTCGTTTGGCTCCAAGGGTACCGGGGAGCTGTTTTTT.